This T cell receptor (beta chain) originates from a study of T cell repertoires in aging, cancer and after chemotherapy. Turning to the study itself: Donors were grouped into six age bands spanning 30 or younger through 70 or older. Study-level results: Age-matched healthy donors had significantly more diverse, less clonal blood TCR repertoires than untreated cancer patients. Loss of evenness, beyond lost richness, contributed to age-related TCR diversity decline in cancer patients.

A mixed TRB-A/B primer pool amplified rearranged TRB by multiplex touch-down PCR. TCRdb itself ran the multiplex PCR reads through MiXCR, one entry per CDR3 protein. The top ten clones hold 10% to 13% of a sample with about 17,000 distinct CDR3 sequences, about 50% of them seen once. As regards this clonotype: Its antigen is as yet unknown.

TCR beta rearrangements were amplified from peripheral blood genomic DNA. J was trimmed by 3 bases and V by 2 bases; bases with no gene match: 6. The CDR3 contains 16 residues. In germline, CDR1 is MNHNS, CDR2 SASEGT. This receptor was identified in a human donor in good health. Sequenced input: blood. The chain has TRBV6-1 and TRBJ2-7, with TRBD1 matching 11 bases. The CDR3 sequence is CASSELRGTGGYEQYF. DNA for the CDR3: TGTGCCAGCAGTGAACTCCGGGGGACAGGGGGCTACGAGCAGTACTTC.